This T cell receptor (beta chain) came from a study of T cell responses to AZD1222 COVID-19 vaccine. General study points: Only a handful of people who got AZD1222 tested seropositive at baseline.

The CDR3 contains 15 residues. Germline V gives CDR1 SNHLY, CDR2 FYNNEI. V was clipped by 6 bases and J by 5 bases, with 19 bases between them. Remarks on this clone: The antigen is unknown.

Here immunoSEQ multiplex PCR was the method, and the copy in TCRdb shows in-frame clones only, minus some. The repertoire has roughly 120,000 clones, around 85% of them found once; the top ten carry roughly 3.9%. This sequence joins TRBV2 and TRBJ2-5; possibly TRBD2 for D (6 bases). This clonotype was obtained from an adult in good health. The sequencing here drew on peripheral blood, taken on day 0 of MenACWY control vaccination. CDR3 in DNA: TGTGCCAGCAGGGGCGGGGCGCACGCGGGGGAGACCCAGTACTTC. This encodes CASRGGAHAGETQYF.